Shown below are 2 T cell receptor beta chains from a single sample sequenced in a study of blood T cell repertoires in COVID-19. Some clones are missing from TCRdb's copy, which holds only in-frame ones; the method was immunoSEQ multiplex PCR. The sample includes around 300,000 clones, 83% seen only once; the top ten take 9.4%. Sample: peripheral blood. The receptors were sampled from a woman between 45 and 65 years old who had recovered from COVID-19.

The chain couples TRBV6-5 to TRBJ1-1, with unresolved D. The CDR3 runs 15 residues. V lost 6 bases, J lost 5 bases, and 19 bases lay in between. Germline V gene sequence: CDR1 MNHEY, CDR2 SVGAGI. The CDR3 DNA follows: TGTGCCAGCAGCTCCGGGGAGGCCGGGGTGACTGAAGCTTTCTTT. It specifies CASSSGEAGVTEAFF.

CDR3 sequence: CASSARDTLAKNIQYF. The CDR3 coding sequence is TGTGCCAGCAGCGCCCGGGACACACTAGCCAAAAACATTCAGTACTTC. V and J are TRBV9 and TRBJ2-4; possible D gene TRBD1, 6 bases. The CDR3 is made up of 16 amino acids. CDR1 and CDR2 (germline): SGDLS, YYNGEE. V shed 3 bases and J shed 0 bases, with 13 bases lying between them.